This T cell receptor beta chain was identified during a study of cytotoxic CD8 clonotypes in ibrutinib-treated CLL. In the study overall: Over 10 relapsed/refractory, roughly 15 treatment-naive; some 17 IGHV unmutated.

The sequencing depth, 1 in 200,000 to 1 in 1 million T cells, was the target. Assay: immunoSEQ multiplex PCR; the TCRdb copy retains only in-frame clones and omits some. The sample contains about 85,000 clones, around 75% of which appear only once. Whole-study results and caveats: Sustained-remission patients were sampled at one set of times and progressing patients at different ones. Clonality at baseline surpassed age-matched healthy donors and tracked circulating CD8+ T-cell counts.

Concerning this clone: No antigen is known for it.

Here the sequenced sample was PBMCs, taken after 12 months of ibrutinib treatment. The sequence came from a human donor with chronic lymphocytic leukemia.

This CDR3 reads CASSPWTRAEQFF. CDR3 coding DNA: TGTGCCAGCAGTCCCTGGACAAGGGCAGAGCAGTTCTTC. V usage is TRBV28 and J usage is TRBJ2-1, with D perhaps matching TRBD1 (5 bases). Trimming took 5 bases from V and 10 from J, leaving 15 bases between them. The V gene's germline CDR1 is MDHEN and CDR2 SYDVKM. The CDR3 runs to 13 residues.